The 19 T cell receptor beta chains below were found in one sample sequenced in a study of blood T cells in healthy people across ages. A second PCR, run for roughly 6 to 11 cycles, used a sample-barcoded 5' primer plus a J-beta primer mix. TCRdb analysed the 5' RACE reads with MiXCR anew, one entry per CDR3 protein. The table shows roughly 1.7 million distinct CDR3 sequences, with roughly 32% occurring only once. Sequenced material: blood. These receptors were taken from a woman aged 30 to 39 in good health.

This clonotype was picked up many times. V and J are TRBV29-1 and TRBJ2-7; D ambiguous. V was clipped by 7 bases and J by 0 bases, with 7 bases between them. Per the germline V gene, CDR1 is SQVTM and CDR2 is ANQGSEA. The CDR3 extends over 11 amino acids. The CDR3 spells CSAYYSYEQYF. For the CDR3, the DNA is TGCAGCGCGTACTACTCCTACGAGCAGTACTTC.

The V and J genes are TRBV4-1 and TRBJ2-7; D may be TRBD1 or TRBD2 (7 bases each). Germline V gives CDR1 MGHRA, CDR2 YSYEKL. The ends were cut back, 0 bases at V and 3 bases at J, with 15 bases in the middle. This CDR3 contains 16 residues. The chain's CDR3 is CASSQDTTRGGYEQYF. In DNA form, the CDR3 reads TGCGCCAGCAGCCAAGATACTACCAGGGGGGGCTACGAGCAGTACTTC.

This clonotype was observed a few times. The chain combines TRBV7-9 with TRBJ2-6; D may be TRBD1 or TRBD2 (5 bases each). The CDR3 contains 18 residues. V lost 5 bases, J lost 0 bases, and 17 bases lay in between. CDR1 SEHNR and CDR2 FQNEAQ come from the germline V gene (reference sequence). CDR3: CASSPRDGESSGANVLTF. The CDR3 DNA reads as TGTGCCAGCAGCCCCCGGGACGGAGAAAGCTCTGGGGCCAACGTCCTGACTTTC.

Details on this clonotype: Its ends do not fully match the called genes, so a read error is possible. The genes are TRBV7-9 and TRBJ1-5; D not certain. CDR1 is SEHNR, CDR2 FQNEAQ, per germline (reference sequence). The CDR3 consists of 15 residues. The CDR3 here is CAGSLAPISYQPQHF. The CDR3 region has the DNA TGTGCCGGCAGCTTGGCGCCCATTAGCTATCAGCCCCAGCATTTT.

This chain links TRBV29-1 with TRBJ2-5, with 7 nucleotides matching TRBD2. The CDR3 spans 14 residues. Losses at the gene ends were 2 bases for V and 11 bases for J; bases not matched to a gene: 14. Germline V gene data show CDR1 as SQVTM and CDR2 as ANQGSEA. CDR3 sequence reads: CSVETSEGYNEQYF. The CDR3 DNA reads TGCAGCGTTGAAACTAGCGAAGGCTACAATGAGCAGTACTTC.

The V and J genes are TRBV5-1 and TRBJ2-7; 12 nucleotides align to TRBD1. CDR1 is SGHRS and CDR2 is YFSETQ in the germline V gene. This CDR3 comprises 15 residues. V lost 4 bases, J lost 5 bases, and 7 bases stayed unmatched. This CDR3 reads CASSTLGQGANEQYF. CDR3 in DNA: TGCGCCAGCAGCACCCTGGGACAGGGGGCAAACGAGCAGTACTTC.

The J gene is TRBJ2-1, the V gene TRBV4-1, with 13 nucleotides matching TRBD2. The ends lost 3 bases at V and 4 bases at J; junction bases unmatched: 9. The V gene's germline CDR1 is MGHRA and CDR2 YSYEKL. CDR3 length: 18 residues. The CDR3 loop reads CASSHYILAGGEYNEQFF. CDR3 coding DNA: TGCGCCAGCAGCCACTACATACTAGCGGGAGGGGAGTACAATGAGCAGTTCTTC.

This clonotype was picked up a small number of times. The CDR3 loop reads CASSQVGSGDTQYF. The CDR3 nucleotides read TGCGCCAGCAGCCAAGTGGGGTCCGGAGATACGCAGTATTTT. J is TRBJ2-3 and V is TRBV4-1; D unresolved. This CDR3 is built from 14 residues. The V gene's germline CDR1 is MGHRA and CDR2 YSYEKL. V was trimmed by 1 base and J by 5 bases, leaving 10 bases between them.

V gene TRBV4-1 combines with J gene TRBJ1-6; a possible D gene is TRBD1 (5 bases). The CDR3 has 15 amino acids. Per germline, CDR1 MGHRA and CDR2 YSYEKL. V lost 2 bases, J lost 7 bases, and 12 bases lay in between. The CDR3 region is CASSQSRDRNSPLHF. CDR3 nucleotide sequence: TGCGCCAGCAGCCAAAGTAGGGACCGAAATTCACCCCTCCACTTT.

This clonotype was recorded once. A much bigger clone sits one base away, suggesting this may be a read error. This chain joins TRBV12-3 or TRBV12-4 and TRBJ1-1; 8 bases map to TRBD1. The CDR3 length is 15 residues. This chain's CDR3 is CASSPRAGGGTGAFF. Here the CDR3 DNA reads TGTGCCAGCAGTCCCCGCGCAGGGGGCGGCACTGGAGCTTTCTTT.

A few counts support this clonotype. V usage is TRBV12-3 or TRBV12-4 and J usage is TRBJ2-1, with TRBD1 as a possible D gene (6 bases). The CDR3 has 15 residues. Trimming took off 5 bases at V and 2 bases at J, with 13 bases between the two ends. In nucleotides, the CDR3 is TGTGCCAGCAGTCTACAGGGAAATGCCTACAATGAGCAGTTCTTC. Translating it yields CASSLQGNAYNEQFF.

This clonotype was observed a handful of times. The CDR3 protein is CASSVTDGTGYTF. Written as DNA, the CDR3 is TGTGCCAGCAGCGTAACCGACGGGACGGGCTACACCTTC. This rearrangement joins TRBV9 to TRBJ1-2, with a tentative D call TRBD1 (5 bases). V was pared by 1 base and J by 8 bases, with 12 bases between. Germline CDR1 SGDLS, CDR2 YYNGEE. The CDR3 runs 13 residues.

The chain employs TRBV7-9 and TRBJ2-1; TRBD2 matches 9 bases. The CDR3 is 14 amino acids. The germline CDR1 and CDR2 sequences are SEHNR and FQNEAQ (reference sequence). Trimming cost V 3 bases and J 7 bases; bases outside gene matches: 4. This CDR3 reads CASSLGSGRNEQFF. CDR3 DNA sequence: TGTGCCAGCAGCTTGGGTAGCGGGAGAAATGAGCAGTTCTTC.

This clonotype was counted a few times. This chain joins TRBV24-1 and TRBJ2-3; D unclear. CDR1 is KGHDR, CDR2 SFDVKD, per germline. Trimming left V 7 bases short and J 4 bases short, with 5 bases between. The CDR3 covers 11 residues. The DNA of the CDR3 is TGTGCCACCAGGGACGCAGATACGCAGTATTTT. Translation gives CATRDADTQYF.

V and J are TRBV21-1 and TRBJ2-7; the table's D call of TRBD1 was not tested on the DNA. TRBV21-1 represents a pseudogene. The CDR3 extends over 17 amino acids. Here the CDR3 reads CASSLGAVKNAPYEQYF. The CDR3 region has the DNA TGTGCCAGCAGCTTAGGGGCCGTAAAAAACGCCCCCTACGAGCAGTACTTC.

The V call is TRBV2, the J call TRBJ2-4, with D unresolved. The J call may be mistaken, given a closer DNA end match to TRBJ2-7. In germline, CDR1 is SNHLY, CDR2 FYNNEI. The CDR3 loop spans 12 amino acids. The CDR3 here is CASKTGFYEQYF. The CDR3 region has the DNA TGTGCCAGCAAAACCGGCTTCTACGAGCAGTACTTC.

This clonotype was counted between two and nine times. The V gene is TRBV27, the J gene TRBJ2-5; 8 bases are a match to TRBD1. The J call is uncertain, as TRBJ2-7 better fits the DNA end. The CDR3 totals 14 residues. Germline CDR1 and CDR2: MNHEY and SMNVEV (reference sequence). CDR3 amino acids: CASSPWDRFYEQYF. The CDR3 DNA reads as TGTGCCAGCAGCCCTTGGGACAGGTTCTACGAGCAGTACTTC.

The chain recombines TRBV6-2 or TRBV6-3 with TRBJ2-4, with D perhaps TRBD2 (5 bases). Per germline, CDR1 MNHEY and CDR2 SVGEGT. The CDR3 sequence is 14 residues long. V was pared by 2 bases and J by 8 bases, with 13 bases between. The CDR3 DNA sequence: TGTGCCAGCAGTTACGGGAAAGGAGGAGACATTCAGTACTTC. Translated: CASSYGKGGDIQYF.

Remarks on this clonotype: A much larger clone differs from this one at a single base, so this may be a read error. The chain combines TRBV28 with TRBJ2-7, with TRBD1 matching over 9 bases. There are 16 residues in the CDR3. The germline V gene encodes CDR1 MDHEN and CDR2 SYDVKM. J lost 4 bases, V lost 8 bases, and 15 bases had no gene match. The CDR3 bases are TGTGCCAGCTTATCCCTCAGGGGGACAGGGAGATACGAGCAGTACTTC. Its protein product is CASLSLRGTGRYEQYF. Variable domain in full (rest from reference TRBV28 and TRBJ2-7): DVKVTQSSRYLVKRTGEKVFLECVQDMDHENMFWYRQDPGLGLRLIYFSYDVKMKEKGDIPEGYSVSREKKERFSLILESASTNQTSMYLCASLSLRGTGRYEQYFGPGTRLTVT.